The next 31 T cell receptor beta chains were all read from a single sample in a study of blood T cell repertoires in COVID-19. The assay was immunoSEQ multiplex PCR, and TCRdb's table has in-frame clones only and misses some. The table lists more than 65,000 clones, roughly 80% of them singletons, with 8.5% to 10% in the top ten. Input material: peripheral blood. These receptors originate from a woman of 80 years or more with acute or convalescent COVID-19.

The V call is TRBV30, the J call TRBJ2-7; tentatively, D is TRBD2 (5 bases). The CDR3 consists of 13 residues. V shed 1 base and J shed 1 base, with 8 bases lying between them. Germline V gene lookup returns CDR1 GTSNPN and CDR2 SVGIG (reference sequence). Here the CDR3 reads CAWSEDLSYEQYF. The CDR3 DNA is TGTGCCTGGAGTGAGGACTTATCCTACGAGCAGTACTTC.

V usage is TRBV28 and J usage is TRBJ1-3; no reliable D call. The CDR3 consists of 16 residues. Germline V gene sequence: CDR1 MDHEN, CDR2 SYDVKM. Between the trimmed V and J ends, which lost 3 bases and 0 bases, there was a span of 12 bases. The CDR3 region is CASSFERTLSGNTIYF. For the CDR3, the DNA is TGTGCCAGCAGTTTTGAGCGTACCCTCTCTGGAAACACCATATATTTT.

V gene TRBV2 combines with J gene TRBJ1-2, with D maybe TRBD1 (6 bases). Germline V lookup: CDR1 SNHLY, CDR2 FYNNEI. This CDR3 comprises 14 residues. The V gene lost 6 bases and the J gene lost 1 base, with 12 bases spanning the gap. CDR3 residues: CASRGTFDNYGYTF. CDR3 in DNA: TGTGCCAGCAGGGGGACATTCGATAACTATGGCTACACCTTC. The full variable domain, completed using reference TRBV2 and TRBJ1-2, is EPEVTQTPSHQVTQMGQEVILRCVPISNHLYFYWYRQILGQKVEFLVSFYNNEISEKSEIFDDQFSVERPDGSNFTLKIRSTKLEDSAMYFCASRGTFDNYGYTFGSGTRLTVV.

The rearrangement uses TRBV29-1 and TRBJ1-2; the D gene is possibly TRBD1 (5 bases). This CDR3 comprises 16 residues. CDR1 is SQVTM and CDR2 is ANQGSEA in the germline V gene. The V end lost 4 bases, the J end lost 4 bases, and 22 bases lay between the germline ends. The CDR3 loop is CSVATYPYQGTYGYTF. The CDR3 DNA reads TGCAGCGTTGCCACGTACCCCTACCAGGGTACCTATGGCTACACCTTC.

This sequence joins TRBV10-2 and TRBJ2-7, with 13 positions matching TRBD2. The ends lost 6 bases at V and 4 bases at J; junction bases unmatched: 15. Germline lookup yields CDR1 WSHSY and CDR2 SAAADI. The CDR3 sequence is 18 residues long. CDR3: CASSDPGLAGNLGYEQYF. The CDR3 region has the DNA TGCGCCAGCAGCGATCCGGGACTAGCGGGGAACCTCGGGTACGAGCAGTACTTC.

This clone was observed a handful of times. In DNA, the CDR3 is TGCGCCAGCAGCTTCACAGCCGCAACTAATGAAAAACTGTTTTTT. It specifies CASSFTAATNEKLFF. This rearrangement joins TRBV5-1 to TRBJ1-4; D gene unclear. Trimming pared 2 bases from V and 0 bases from J, leaving 8 bases between. The CDR3 runs 15 residues. Per the germline V gene, CDR1 is SGHRS and CDR2 is YFSETQ.

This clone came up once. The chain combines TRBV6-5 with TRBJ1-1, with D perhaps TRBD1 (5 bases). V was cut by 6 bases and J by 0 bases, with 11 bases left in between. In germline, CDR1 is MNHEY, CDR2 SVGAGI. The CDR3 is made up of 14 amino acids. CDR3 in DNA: TGTGCCAGCAGAAAAGGGGAAATGAACACTGAAGCTTTCTTT. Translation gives CASRKGEMNTEAFF.

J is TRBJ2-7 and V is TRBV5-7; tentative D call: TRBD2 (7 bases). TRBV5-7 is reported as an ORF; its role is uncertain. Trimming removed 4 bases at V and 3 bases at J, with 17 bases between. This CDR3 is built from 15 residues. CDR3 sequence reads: CASSQAGDYNYEQYF. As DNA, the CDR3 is TGTGCCAGCAGCCAGGCAGGGGACTATAACTACGAGCAGTACTTC.

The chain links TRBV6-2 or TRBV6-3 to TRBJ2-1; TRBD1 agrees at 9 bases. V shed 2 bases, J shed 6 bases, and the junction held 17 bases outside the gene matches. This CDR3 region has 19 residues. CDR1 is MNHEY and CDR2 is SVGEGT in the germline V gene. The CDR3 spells CASSYPDRGTVNYPNEQFF. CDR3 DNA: TGTGCCAGCAGTTACCCGGACAGGGGCACTGTCAATTACCCCAATGAGCAGTTCTTC.

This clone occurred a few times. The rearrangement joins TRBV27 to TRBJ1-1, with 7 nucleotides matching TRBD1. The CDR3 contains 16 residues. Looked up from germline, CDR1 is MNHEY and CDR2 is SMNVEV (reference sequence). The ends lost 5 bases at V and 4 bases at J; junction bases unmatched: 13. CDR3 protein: CASSPGTVLQGTEAFF. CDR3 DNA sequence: TGTGCCAGCAGTCCCGGGACAGTCCTCCAGGGCACTGAAGCTTTCTTT.

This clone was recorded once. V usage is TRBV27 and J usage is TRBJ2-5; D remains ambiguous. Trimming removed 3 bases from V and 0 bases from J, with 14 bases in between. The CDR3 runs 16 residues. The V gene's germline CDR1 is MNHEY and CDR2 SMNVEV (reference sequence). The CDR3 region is CASSFRFLGDQETQYF. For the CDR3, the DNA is TGTGCCAGCAGTTTCAGGTTCCTTGGTGACCAAGAGACCCAGTACTTC.

The CDR3 DNA reads TGTGCCTGGAGTGGTACAGATTCTAGCACAGATACGCAGTATTTT. Amino acids: CAWSGTDSSTDTQYF. V is TRBV30 and J is TRBJ2-3; D not certain. V lost 1 base and J 0 bases, leaving 11 bases between the germline ends. The CDR3 extends over 15 amino acids. Looked up from germline, CDR1 is GTSNPN and CDR2 is SVGIG (reference sequence).

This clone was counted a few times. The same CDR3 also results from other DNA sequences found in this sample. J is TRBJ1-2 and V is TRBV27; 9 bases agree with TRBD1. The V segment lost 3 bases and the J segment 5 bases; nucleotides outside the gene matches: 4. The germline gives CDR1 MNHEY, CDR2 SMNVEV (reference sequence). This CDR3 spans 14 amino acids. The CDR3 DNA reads TGTGCCAGCAGTTTGTCGGGACAGGGATATGGCTACACCTTC. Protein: CASSLSGQGYGYTF.

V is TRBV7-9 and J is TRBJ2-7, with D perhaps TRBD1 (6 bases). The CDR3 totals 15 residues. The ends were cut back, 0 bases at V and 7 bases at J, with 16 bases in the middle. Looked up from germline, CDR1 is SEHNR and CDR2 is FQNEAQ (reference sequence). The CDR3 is CASSLALSDSGEQYF. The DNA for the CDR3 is TGTGCCAGCAGCTTAGCCTTATCGGACAGTGGAGAGCAGTACTTC. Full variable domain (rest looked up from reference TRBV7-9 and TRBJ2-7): DTGVSQNPRHKITKRGQNVTFRCDPISEHNRLYWYRQTLGQGPEFLTYFQNEAQLEKSRLLSDRFSAERPKGSFSTLEIQRTEQGDSAMYLCASSLALSDSGEQYFGPGTRLTVT.

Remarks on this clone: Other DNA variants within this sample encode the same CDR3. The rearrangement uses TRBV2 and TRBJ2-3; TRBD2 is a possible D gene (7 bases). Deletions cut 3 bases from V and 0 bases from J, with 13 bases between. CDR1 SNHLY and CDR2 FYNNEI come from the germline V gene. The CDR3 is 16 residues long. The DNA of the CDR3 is TGTGCCAGCAGTGATAGGGAGGGGGATAGCACAGATACGCAGTATTTT. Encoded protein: CASSDREGDSTDTQYF.

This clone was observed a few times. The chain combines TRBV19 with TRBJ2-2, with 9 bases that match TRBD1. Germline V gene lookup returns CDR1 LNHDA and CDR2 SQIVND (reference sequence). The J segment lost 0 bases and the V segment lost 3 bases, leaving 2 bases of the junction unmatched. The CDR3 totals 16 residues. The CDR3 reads CASSIGTGTNTGELFF. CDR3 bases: TGTGCCAGTAGTATTGGGACAGGGACGAACACCGGGGAGCTGTTTTTT.

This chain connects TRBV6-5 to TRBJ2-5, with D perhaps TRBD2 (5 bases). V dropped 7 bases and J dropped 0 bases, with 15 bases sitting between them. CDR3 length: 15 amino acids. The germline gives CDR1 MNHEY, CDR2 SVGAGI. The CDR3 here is CASTEEGGHQETQYF. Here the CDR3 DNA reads TGTGCCAGCACCGAAGAGGGCGGTCACCAAGAGACCCAGTACTTC.

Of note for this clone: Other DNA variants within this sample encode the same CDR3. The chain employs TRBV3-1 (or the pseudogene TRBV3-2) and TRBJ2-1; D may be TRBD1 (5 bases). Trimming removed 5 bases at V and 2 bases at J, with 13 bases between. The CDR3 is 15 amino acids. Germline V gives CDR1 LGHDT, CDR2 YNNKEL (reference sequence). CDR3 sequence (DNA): TGTGCCAGCAGCTTAAGGCAGGGAACCTACAATGAGCAGTTCTTC. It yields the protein CASSLRQGTYNEQFF.

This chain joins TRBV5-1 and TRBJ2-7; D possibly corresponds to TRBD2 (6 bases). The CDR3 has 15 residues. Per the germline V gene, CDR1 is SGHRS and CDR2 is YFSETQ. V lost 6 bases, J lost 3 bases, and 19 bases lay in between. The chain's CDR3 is CASKGGESPNYEQYF. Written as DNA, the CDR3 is TGCGCCAGCAAGGGAGGCGAGAGCCCCAACTACGAGCAGTACTTC. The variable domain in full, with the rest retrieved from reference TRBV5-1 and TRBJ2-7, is KAGVTQTPRYLIKTRGQQVTLSCSPISGHRSVSWYQQTPGQGLQFLFEYFSETQRNKGNFPGRFSGRQFSNSRSEMNVSTLELGDSALYLCASKGGESPNYEQYFGPGTRLTVT.

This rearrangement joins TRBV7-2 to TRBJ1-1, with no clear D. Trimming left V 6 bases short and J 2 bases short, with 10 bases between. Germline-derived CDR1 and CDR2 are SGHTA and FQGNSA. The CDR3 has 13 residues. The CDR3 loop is CASRTDGNTEAFF. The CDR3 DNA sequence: TGTGCCAGCAGGACTGACGGTAACACTGAAGCTTTCTTT.

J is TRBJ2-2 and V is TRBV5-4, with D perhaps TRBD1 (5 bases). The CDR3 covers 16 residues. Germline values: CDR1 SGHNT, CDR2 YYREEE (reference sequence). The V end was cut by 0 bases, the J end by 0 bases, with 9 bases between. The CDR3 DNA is TGTGCCAGCAGCTTGGGACAGAGATCGAACACCGGGGAGCTGTTTTTT. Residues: CASSLGQRSNTGELFF.

DNA of the CDR3: TGTGCCAGCAGCGCAGGATGGGCAGGGGGCTGGCAGTACTTC. This codes for CASSAGWAGGWQYF. The rearrangement joins TRBV9 to TRBJ2-7, with 8 bases identical to TRBD1. The V segment lost 3 bases and the J segment 9 bases; nucleotides outside the gene matches: 11. CDR3 length equals 14 residues. CDR1 and CDR2 (germline): SGDLS, YYNGEE.

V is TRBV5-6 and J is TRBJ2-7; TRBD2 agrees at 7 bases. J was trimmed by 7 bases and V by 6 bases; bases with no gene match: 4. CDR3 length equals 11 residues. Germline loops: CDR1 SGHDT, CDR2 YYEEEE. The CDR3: CASTRGGEQYF. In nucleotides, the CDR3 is TGTGCCAGCACCCGCGGGGGAGAGCAGTACTTC.

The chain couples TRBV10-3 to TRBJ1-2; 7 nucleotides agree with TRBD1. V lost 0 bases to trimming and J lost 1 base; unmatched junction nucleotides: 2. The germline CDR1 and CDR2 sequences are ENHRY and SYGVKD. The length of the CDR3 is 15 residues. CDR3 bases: TGTGCCATCAGTGAGTCGACAGGGTATAACTATGGCTACACCTTC. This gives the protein CAISESTGYNYGYTF.

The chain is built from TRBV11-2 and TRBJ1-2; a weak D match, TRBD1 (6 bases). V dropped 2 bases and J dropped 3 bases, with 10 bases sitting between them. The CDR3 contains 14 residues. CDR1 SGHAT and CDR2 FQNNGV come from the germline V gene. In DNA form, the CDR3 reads TGTGCCAGCAGCTTATCTGCAGGGGACTATGGCTACACCTTC. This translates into CASSLSAGDYGYTF.

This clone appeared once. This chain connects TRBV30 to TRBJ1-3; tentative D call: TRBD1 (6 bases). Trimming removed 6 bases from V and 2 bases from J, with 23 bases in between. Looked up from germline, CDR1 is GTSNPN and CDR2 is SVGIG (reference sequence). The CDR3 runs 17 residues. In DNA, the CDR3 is TGTGCCTGTTACCCCGGGACAACTTTAGGGCCTGGAAACACCATATATTTT. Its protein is CACYPGTTLGPGNTIYF.

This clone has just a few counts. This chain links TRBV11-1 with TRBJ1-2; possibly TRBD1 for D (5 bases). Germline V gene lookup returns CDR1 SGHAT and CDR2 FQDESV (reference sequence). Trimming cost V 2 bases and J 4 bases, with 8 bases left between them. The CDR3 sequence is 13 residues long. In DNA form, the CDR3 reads TGTGCCAGCAGCTTACCGGGGGGCTATGGCTACACCTTC. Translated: CASSLPGGYGYTF.

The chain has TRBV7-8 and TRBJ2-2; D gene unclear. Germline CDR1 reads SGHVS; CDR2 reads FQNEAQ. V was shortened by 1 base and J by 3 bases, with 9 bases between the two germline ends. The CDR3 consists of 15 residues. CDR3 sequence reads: CASSLGTTYTGELFF. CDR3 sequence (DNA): TGTGCCAGCAGCTTAGGTACTACCTACACCGGGGAGCTGTTTTTT. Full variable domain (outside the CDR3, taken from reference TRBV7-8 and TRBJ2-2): GAGVSQSPRYKVAKRGQDVALRCDPISGHVSLFWYQQALGQGPEFLTYFQNEAQLDKSGLPSDRFFAERPEGSVSTLKIQRTQQEDSAVYLCASSLGTTYTGELFFGEGSRLTVL.

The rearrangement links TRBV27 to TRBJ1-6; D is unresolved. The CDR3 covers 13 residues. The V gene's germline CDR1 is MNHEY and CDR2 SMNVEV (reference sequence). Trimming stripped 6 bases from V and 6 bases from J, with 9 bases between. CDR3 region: CASSRLTNSPLHF. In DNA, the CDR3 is TGTGCCAGCAGCCGCCTAACTAATTCACCCCTCCACTTT.

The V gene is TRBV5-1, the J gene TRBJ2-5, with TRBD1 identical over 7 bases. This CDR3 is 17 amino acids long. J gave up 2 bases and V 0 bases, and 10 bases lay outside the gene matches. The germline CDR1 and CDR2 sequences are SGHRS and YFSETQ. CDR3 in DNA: TGCGCCAGCAGCTTGGCATTAGGGACAGATGTACAAGAGACCCAGTACTTC. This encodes CASSLALGTDVQETQYF.

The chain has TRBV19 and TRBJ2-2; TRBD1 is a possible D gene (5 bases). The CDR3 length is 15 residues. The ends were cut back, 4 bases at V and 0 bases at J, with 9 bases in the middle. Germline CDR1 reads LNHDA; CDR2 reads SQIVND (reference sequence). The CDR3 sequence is CASSNGQTNTGELFF. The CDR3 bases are TGTGCCAGTAGTAACGGACAAACGAACACCGGGGAGCTGTTTTTT.